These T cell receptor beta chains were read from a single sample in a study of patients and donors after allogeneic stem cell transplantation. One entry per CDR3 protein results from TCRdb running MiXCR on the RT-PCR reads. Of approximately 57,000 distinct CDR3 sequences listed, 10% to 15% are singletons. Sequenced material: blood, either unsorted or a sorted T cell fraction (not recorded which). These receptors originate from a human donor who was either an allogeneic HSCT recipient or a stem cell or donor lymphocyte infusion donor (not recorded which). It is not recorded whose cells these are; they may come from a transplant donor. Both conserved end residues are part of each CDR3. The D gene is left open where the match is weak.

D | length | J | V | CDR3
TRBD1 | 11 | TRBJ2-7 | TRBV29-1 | CSVETGYEQYF
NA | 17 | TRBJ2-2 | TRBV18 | CASSPPVAQGNTGELFF
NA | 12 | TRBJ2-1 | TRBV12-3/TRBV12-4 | CASSLTHNEQFF
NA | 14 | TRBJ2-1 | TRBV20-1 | CSAEDGRLFNEQFF
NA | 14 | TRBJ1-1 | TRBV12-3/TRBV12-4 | CASSPRRPNTEAFF
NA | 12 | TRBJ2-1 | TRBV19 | CASSETGHEQFF
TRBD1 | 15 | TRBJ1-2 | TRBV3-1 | CASSPGTGDNYGYTF
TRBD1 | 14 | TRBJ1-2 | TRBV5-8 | CASSRDRGSYGYTF
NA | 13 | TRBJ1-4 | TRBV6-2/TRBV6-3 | CASSYSRDEKLFF
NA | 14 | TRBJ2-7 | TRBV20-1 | CSASTQLTSYEQYF
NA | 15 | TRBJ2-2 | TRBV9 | CASSVAGSNTGELFF
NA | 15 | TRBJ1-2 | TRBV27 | CASSFSLDGADGYTF
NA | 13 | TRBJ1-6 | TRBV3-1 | CASSRLNISPLHF
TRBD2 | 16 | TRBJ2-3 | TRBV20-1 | CSAIPWTSGGTDTQYF
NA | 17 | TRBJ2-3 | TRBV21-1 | CASSKGARGSSTDTQYF
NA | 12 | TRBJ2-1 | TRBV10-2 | CASSDRYNEQFF
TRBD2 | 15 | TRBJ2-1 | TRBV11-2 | CASSSVAGPYNEQFF
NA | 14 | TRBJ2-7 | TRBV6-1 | CASSEAATIYEQYF
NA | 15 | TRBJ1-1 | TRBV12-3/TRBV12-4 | CASSPDDIPNTEAFF
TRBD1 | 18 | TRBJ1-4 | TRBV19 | CASSSSTGTGSLNEKLFF
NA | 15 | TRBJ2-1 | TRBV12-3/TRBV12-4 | CASSLSFSGEDEQFF
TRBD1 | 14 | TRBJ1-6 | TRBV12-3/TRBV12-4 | CASSLGQGNSPLHF
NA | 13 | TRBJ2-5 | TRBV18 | CASSPPGAETQYF
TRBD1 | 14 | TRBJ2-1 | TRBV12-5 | CASGRDRSYNEQFF
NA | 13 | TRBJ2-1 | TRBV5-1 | CASSASSYNEQFF
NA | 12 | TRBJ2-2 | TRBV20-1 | CSASGGTGELFF
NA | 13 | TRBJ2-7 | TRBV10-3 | CAISEEDSYEQYF
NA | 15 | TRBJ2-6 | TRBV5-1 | CASSLGVSGANVLTF
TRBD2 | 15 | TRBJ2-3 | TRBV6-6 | CASSDTSGGTDTQYF
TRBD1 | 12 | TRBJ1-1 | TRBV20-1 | CSNRGESTEAFF
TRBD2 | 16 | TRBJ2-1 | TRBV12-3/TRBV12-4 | CASSQLAGATYNEQFF
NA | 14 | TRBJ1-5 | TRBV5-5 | CASSPGLQGAPQHF
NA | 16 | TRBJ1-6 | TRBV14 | CASSPPGLSYNSPLHF
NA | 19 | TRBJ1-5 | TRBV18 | CASSPTGVSIEYSNQPQHF
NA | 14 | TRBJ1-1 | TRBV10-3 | CAIMQSDVNTEAFF
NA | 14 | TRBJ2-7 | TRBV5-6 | CASSTRIYTYEQYF
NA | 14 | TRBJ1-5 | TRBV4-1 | CASSPGGWDQPQHF
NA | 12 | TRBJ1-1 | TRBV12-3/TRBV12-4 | CASSPTGIEAFF
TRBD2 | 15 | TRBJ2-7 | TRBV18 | CASSLGEGRTYEQYF
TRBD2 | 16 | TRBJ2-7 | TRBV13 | CASSLARTSGIYEQYF
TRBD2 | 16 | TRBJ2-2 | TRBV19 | CASVGLAGEMTGELFF
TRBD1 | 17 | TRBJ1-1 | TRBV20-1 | CSARVWGKTGDDTEAFF
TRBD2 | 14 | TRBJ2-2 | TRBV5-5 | CASSLRLADGELFF
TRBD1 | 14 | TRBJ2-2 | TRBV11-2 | CASQGAPRAGELFF